The clone carrying this TCR beta chain has more than one count but fewer than ten. Its antigen is not known. Assay used: immunoSEQ multiplex PCR; TCRdb lists only in-frame clones, some missing. The sample includes some 64,000 clones, roughly nine tenths of them seen just once. The sample is drawn from a study of OX40 agonist ivuxolimab in advanced cancers. V was trimmed by 6 bases and J by 3 bases, leaving 9 bases between them. Germline assignment: CDR1 LNHDA and CDR2 SQIVND (reference sequence). The CDR3 spans 12 residues. Study results and limitations: Doses of 0.1 to 3.0 mg/kg were accompanied by clonal expansion of CD4+ and CD8+ blood T cells by week 6.

This TCR was sampled from an adult with an advanced solid tumor such as melanoma, head and neck, liver or kidney cancer. The V call is TRBV19, the J call TRBJ2-7; D remains unclear. Sample: CD4+ or CD8+ T cells sorted from blood, taken in a trial of the OX40 agonist ivuxolimab. CDR3 DNA: TGTGCCAGTAGCAGTCACAGCTACGAGCAGTACTTC. As protein: CASSSHSYEQYF.